Listed below are T cell receptor beta chains from one sample, sequenced in a study of T cells in Graves' hyperthyroidism and ophthalmopathy. In TCRdb, the multiplex PCR reads were re-called with MiXCR into one record per CDR3 protein. Counted here are a few hundred thousand distinct CDR3 sequences, roughly 14% occurring once; the ten biggest clones make up 13% to 15%. Sequencing was carried out using blood. All receptors derive from a woman between 18 and 30 years old with Graves' hyperthyroidism. Each CDR3 is given with its conserved first and last residue. Fields, in order: clone size, V gene, D gene, J gene, CDR3 DNA, CDR3 protein. The D gene is left open where the match is weak. Size tells how often a clone was seen (once, few, many) or the class of an expanded clone, and some rows leave it out.

>many|TRBV20-1|-|TRBJ2-7
TGCAGTGCTGACTTAAGTTCCTACGAGCAGTACTTC
CSADLSSYEQYF
>many|TRBV2|TRBD1|TRBJ2-1
TGTGCCAGCAGCGAGAATTGGACAGGGGGGTACTCGCAGTTCTTC
CASSENWTGGYSQFF
>many|TRBV6-5|-|TRBJ2-7
TGTGCCAGCAGTTACTCTCTACAGGGAACTTACTACGAGCAGTACTTC
CASSYSLQGTYYEQYF
>few|TRBV6-2/TRBV6-3|-|TRBJ1-5
TGTGCCAGCAGATCCTCCCGACAGTATAGCAATCAGCCCCAGCATTTT
CASRSSRQYSNQPQHF
>many|TRBV12-3/TRBV12-4|TRBD1|TRBJ1-6
TGTGCCAGCAGTCGCTCAGGGGGAGATTCACCCCTCCACTTT
CASSRSGGDSPLHF
>many|TRBV7-8|-|TRBJ2-7
TGTGCCAGCAGCTTATCGACAGCGATCTCCTACGAGCAGTACTTC
CASSLSTAISYEQYF
>-|TRBV29-1|-|TRBJ2-1
TGCAGCGTCTCCCGGAACAATGAGCAGTTCTTC
CSVSRNNEQFF
>-|TRBV20-1|TRBD2|TRBJ2-1
TGCAGTGGGACTAGCGGGGGGGCCCTACACAATGAGCAGTTCTTC
CSGTSGGALHNEQFF
>many|TRBV6-2/TRBV6-3|-|TRBJ1-1
TGTGCCAGCAGGGTCGTGAACACTGAAGCTTTCTTT
CASRVVNTEAFF
>many|TRBV2|-|TRBJ2-7
TGTGCCAGCAGTGTTGTTCCATCTGGGCCATCCTACGAGCAGTACTTC
CASSVVPSGPSYEQYF
>-|TRBV29-1|-|TRBJ2-3
TGCAGCGTTGAAGGGAGCACAGATACGCAGTATTTT
CSVEGSTDTQYF
>many|TRBV11-2|-|TRBJ2-7
TGTGCCAGCAGTTACTACCCTAGGACCTACGAGCAGTACTTC
CASSYYPRTYEQYF
>many|TRBV28|TRBD1|TRBJ2-7
TGTGCCAGCAGACCGACAGGGGCACCCTACGAGCAGTACTTC
CASRPTGAPYEQYF
>few|TRBV15|-|TRBJ1-5
TGTGCCACCAGCGGAGGGGTTGGGAGCAATCAGCCCCAGCATTTT
CATSGGVGSNQPQHF
>many|TRBV6-1|-|TRBJ1-1
TGTGCCAGCACTAACAGCATGCGGGGGCCATCGAACACTGAAGCTTTCTTT
CASTNSMRGPSNTEAFF
>-|TRBV19|TRBD2|TRBJ2-7
TGTGCCAGTAGTATGGAGAGCGGGAGCTCCTACGAGCAGTACTTC
CASSMESGSSYEQYF
>many|TRBV20-1|-|TRBJ2-1
TGCAGTGCTAACTGGGACCGCAACAATGAGCAGTTCTTC
CSANWDRNNEQFF
>few|TRBV2|-|TRBJ1-2
TGTGCCAGCAGTGAAGAAGGGGAGGAGAATGGCTACACCTTC
CASSEEGEENGYTF
>many|TRBV7-2|-|TRBJ1-5
TGTGCCAGCAGCTTAGGGCGATACAATCAGCCCCAGCATTTT
CASSLGRYNQPQHF
>-|TRBV6-2/TRBV6-3|TRBD2|TRBJ2-3
TGTGCCAGCAGTACCTTTAGACTAGCGGGGGCCACAGATACGCAGTATTTT
CASSTFRLAGATDTQYF
>few|TRBV7-3|-|TRBJ2-7
TGTGCCAGTGAGGCGCCACACCACTGCGAGCAGTACTTC
CASEAPHHCEQYF
>-|TRBV10-3|-|TRBJ1-5
TGTGCCATCAGCGCAACCTTGGGAGGGGGTGGCAATCAGCCCCAGCATTTT
CAISATLGGGGNQPQHF
>many|TRBV28|-|TRBJ1-3
TGTGCCAGCAGTTTATTTCACCGAAGGACCTCTGGAAACACCATATATTTT
CASSLFHRRTSGNTIYF
>few|TRBV7-2|TRBD1|TRBJ1-5
TGTGCCAGCAGCCTACCGGGGACAGGGGGTAGCAATCAGCCCCAGCATTTT
CASSLPGTGGSNQPQHF
>many|TRBV20-1|-|TRBJ2-1
TGCAGTGCTAGATATGGTAGGGGGTACGAGGGGGATGAGCAGTTCTTC
CSARYGRGYEGDEQFF
>many|TRBV5-1|TRBD1|TRBJ2-7
TGCGCCAGCAGCTTCGCGACAGGGGGTTTCTCCTACGAGCAGTACTTC
CASSFATGGFSYEQYF